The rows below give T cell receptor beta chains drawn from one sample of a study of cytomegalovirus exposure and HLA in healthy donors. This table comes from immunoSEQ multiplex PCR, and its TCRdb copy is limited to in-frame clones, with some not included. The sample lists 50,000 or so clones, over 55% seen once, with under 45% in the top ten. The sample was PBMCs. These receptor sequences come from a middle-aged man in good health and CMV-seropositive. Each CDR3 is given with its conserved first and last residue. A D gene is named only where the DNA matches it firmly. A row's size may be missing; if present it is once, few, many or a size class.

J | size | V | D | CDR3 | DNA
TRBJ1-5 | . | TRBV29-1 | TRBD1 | CSVGLTGDGNQPQHF | TGCAGCGTTGGCTTGACAGGGGATGGTAATCAGCCCCAGCATTTT
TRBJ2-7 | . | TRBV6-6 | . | CASSYSSSGNEQYF | TGTGCCAGCAGTTACTCGTCTTCGGGGAATGAGCAGTACTTC
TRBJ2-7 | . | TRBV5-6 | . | CASSWAGLHEQYF | TGTGCCAGCAGCTGGGCAGGCCTCCACGAGCAGTACTTC
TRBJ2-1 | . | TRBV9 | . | CASSVALGDYNEQFF | TGTGCCAGCAGCGTAGCTTTAGGGGACTACAATGAGCAGTTCTTC
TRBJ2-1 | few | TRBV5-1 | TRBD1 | CASSLERQGALGVEQFF | TGCGCCAGCAGCTTGGAAAGGCAGGGGGCACTTGGAGTTGAGCAGTTCTTC
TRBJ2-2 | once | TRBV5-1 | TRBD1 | CASSLGDSSNTGELFF | TGCGCCAGCAGCTTAGGGGACAGTTCGAACACCGGGGAGCTGTTTTTT
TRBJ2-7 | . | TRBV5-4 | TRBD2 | CASSFSGGYTYEQYF | TGTGCCAGCAGCTTTAGCGGGGGGTACACCTACGAGCAGTACTTC
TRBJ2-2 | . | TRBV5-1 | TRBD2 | CASSLGLAGDTGELFF | TGCGCCAGCAGCTTGGGGCTAGCGGGGGACACCGGGGAGCTGTTTTTT
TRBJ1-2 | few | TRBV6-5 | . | CASTPESGGSYGYTF | TGTGCCAGCACTCCTGAAAGTGGAGGGAGCTATGGCTACACCTTC
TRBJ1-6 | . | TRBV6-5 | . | CASRPDRYRSPLHF | TGTGCCAGCAGACCTGACAGGTACCGATCACCCCTCCACTTT
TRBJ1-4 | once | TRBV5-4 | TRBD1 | CASSWMTGEDEKLFF | TGTGCCAGCAGCTGGATGACAGGGGAGGATGAAAAACTGTTTTTT
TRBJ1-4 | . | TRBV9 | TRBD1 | CASSVGDRVQKLFF | TGTGCCAGCAGCGTAGGGGACAGGGTTCAAAAACTGTTTTTT
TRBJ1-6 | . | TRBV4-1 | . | CASSQALELKNSPLHF | TGCGCCAGCAGCCAAGCGTTGGAGCTTAAGAATTCACCCCTCCACTTT
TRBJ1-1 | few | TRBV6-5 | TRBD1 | CASRGTALNTEAFF | TGTGCCAGCAGAGGGACAGCCTTGAACACTGAAGCTTTCTTT
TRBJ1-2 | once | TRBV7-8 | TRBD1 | CASSPRTGLTNYGYTF | TGTGCCAGCAGCCCCCGGACAGGGTTGACTAACTATGGCTACACCTTC
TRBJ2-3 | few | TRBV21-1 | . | CASSKDRGTDTQYF | TGTGCCAGCAGCAAGGACAGAGGCACAGATACGCAGTATTTT
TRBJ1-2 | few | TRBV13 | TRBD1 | CASSQGAVGYTF | TGTGCCAGCAGCCAGGGGGCGGTTGGCTACACCTTC
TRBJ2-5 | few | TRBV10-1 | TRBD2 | CASSESLAGGRETQYF | TGCGCCAGCAGTGAGTCCCTAGCGGGGGGCCGGGAGACCCAGTACTTC
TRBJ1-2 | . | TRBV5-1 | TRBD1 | CASSLDGTAYSNYGYTF | TGCGCCAGCAGCTTGGATGGGACAGCTTACTCTAACTATGGCTACACCTTC
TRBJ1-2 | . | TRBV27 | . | CASSQGRSYGYTF | TGTGCCAGCAGTCAGGGGCGCAGCTATGGCTACACCTTC
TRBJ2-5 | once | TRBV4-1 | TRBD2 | CASSRLMAGGWETQYF | TGCGCCAGCAGCCGTCTGATGGCGGGGGGTTGGGAGACCCAGTACTTC
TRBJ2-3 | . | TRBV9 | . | CASSGQGLDTQYF | TGTGCCAGCAGTGGGCAGGGATTAGATACGCAGTATTTT
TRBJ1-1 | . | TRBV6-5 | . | CASSTDRELRAFF | TGTGCCAGCAGTACCGACCGGGAGCTTCGAGCTTTCTTT
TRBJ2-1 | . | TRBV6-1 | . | CASSDRVTEQFF | TGTGCCAGCAGTGACAGGGTCACTGAGCAGTTCTTC
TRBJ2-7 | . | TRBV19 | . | CASSNLDSSSYEQYF | TGTGCCAGTAGTAATTTGGACAGCTCCTCCTACGAGCAGTACTTC
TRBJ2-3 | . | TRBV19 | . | CASSDEDTDTQYF | TGTGCCAGTAGCGACGAGGACACAGATACGCAGTATTTT
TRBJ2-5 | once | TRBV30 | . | CAWSLTGQETQYF | TGTGCCTGGAGTCTGACAGGCCAAGAGACCCAGTACTTC
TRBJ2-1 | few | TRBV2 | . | CASSLYNEQFF | TGTGCCAGCAGTCTCTACAATGAGCAGTTCTTC